These 27 T cell receptor beta chains were sequenced from one sample in a study of Tregs in tolerant kidney transplant recipients (dated by TCRdb to the late 2010s). The protocol used for the library was the immunoSEQ multiplex PCR assay. TCRdb holds this immuneACCESS table with in-frame rearrangements only. Some clones are missing; in checked studies, unresolved V genes explain under half, and the rest has no known cause. The sample data list approximately 90,000 clones, and more than 85% of these were observed just once. The leading ten clones occupy about 1.5% of the sample. Transplants used related donors with nonmyeloablative bone marrow transplantation; mixed chimerism was transient in the human trials. The sequencing used CD4+ T cells from blood (PBMCs), collected 12 months after the transplant. Receptors were obtained from a human patient who received a combined kidney and bone marrow transplant. Following transplantation, T cells from the graft donor may be among those present.

J is TRBJ2-1 and V is TRBV5-1; 8 bases line up with TRBD1. The CDR3 extends over 20 amino acids. V shed 2 bases, J shed 5 bases, and the junction held 21 bases outside the gene matches. Germline-derived CDR1 and CDR2 are SGHRS and YFSETQ. The CDR3 nucleotides are TGCGCCAGCAGCTTCGATTCCTCCCCACGCCGGGACAGGAGGAACAATGAGCAGTTCTTC. Encoded protein: CASSFDSSPRRDRRNNEQFF.

CDR3 nucleotides: TGCGCCAGCAGCTTGGATGCCAGGGAATACGAGACCCAGTACTTC. It yields the protein CASSLDAREYETQYF. J is TRBJ2-5 and V is TRBV5-1; maybe TRBD1 (5 bases). V dropped 0 bases and J dropped 5 bases, with 14 bases sitting between them. There are 15 residues in the CDR3. From germline, CDR1 is SGHRS and CDR2 YFSETQ.

J is TRBJ2-2 and V is TRBV2, with D perhaps matching TRBD2 (6 bases). Germline CDR1 SNHLY, CDR2 FYNNEI. Trimming took 2 bases from V and 4 from J, leaving 14 bases between them. CDR3 length: 16 amino acids. The CDR3 DNA follows: TGTGCCAGCAGTGAAAAAGGAAGGAGGGGCACCGGGGAGCTGTTTTTT. This gives the protein CASSEKGRRGTGELFF.

The chain uses TRBV18 and TRBJ1-4; 7 bases fit TRBD1. This CDR3 has 14 amino acids. Germline V lookup: CDR1 KGHSH, CDR2 LQKENI. V lost 5 bases, J lost 7 bases, and 7 bases stayed unmatched. The DNA for the CDR3 is TGTGCCAGCTCAATACAGGGGTGGCGTGAAAAACTGTTTTTT. Its translation is CASSIQGWREKLFF. The full variable domain, in which reference TRBV18 and TRBJ1-4 provide the parts outside the CDR3, is NAGVMQNPRHLVRRRGQEARLRCSPMKGHSHVYWYRQLPEEGLKFMVYLQKENIIDESGMPKERFSAEFPKEGPSILRIQQVVRGDSAAYFCASSIQGWREKLFFGSGTQLSVL.

V gene TRBV21-1 combines with J gene TRBJ1-2; the tabulated D call, TRBD1, remains unverified against the DNA. TRBV21-1 is a pseudogene segment. This CDR3 comprises 17 residues. The CDR3 DNA reads TGTGCCAGCAAATTCCAATACAGGGCCACTTCAAACTATGGCTACACCTTC. Translated: CASKFQYRATSNYGYTF.

The gene calls are TRBV11-3 and TRBJ2-7; D not resolved. Germline values: CDR1 SGHNT, CDR2 YENEEA. This CDR3 comprises 13 residues. Trimming stripped 0 bases from V and 7 bases from J, with 10 bases between. CDR3 sequence reads: CASSLDLLGEQYF. The CDR3 DNA reads as TGTGCCAGCAGCTTAGATCTACTCGGGGAGCAGTACTTC. The variable domain in full, with the rest retrieved from reference TRBV11-3 and TRBJ2-7, is EAGVVQSPRYKIIEKKQPVAFWCNPISGHNTLYWYLQNLGQGPELLIRYENEEAVDDSQLPKDRFSAERLKGVDSTLKIQPAELGDSAVYLCASSLDLLGEQYFGPGTRLTVT.

The V gene is TRBV28, the J gene TRBJ1-2, with D possibly TRBD1 on 5 matching bases. The germline V and J ends were trimmed by 3 bases and 6 bases, with 20 bases remaining between them. CDR1 and CDR2 from the germline V gene are MDHEN and SYDVKM. The CDR3 sequence is 16 residues long. CDR3 protein: CASSLLPPGTTHGYTF. The CDR3, as DNA: TGTGCCAGCAGTTTGCTACCCCCGGGGACTACTCATGGCTACACCTTC.

The count of this clone is one. CDR3 nucleotides: TGTGCTAGTGGCTCTCTGAACACTGAAGCTTTCTTT. This translates into CASGSLNTEAFF. The genes are TRBV12-5 and TRBJ1-1; D unclear. This CDR3 region has 12 residues. Germline V gene sequence: CDR1 LGHNT, CDR2 FRNRAP. Trimming left V 6 bases short and J 0 bases short, with 5 bases between. The variable domain in full, completed from reference TRBV12-5 and TRBJ1-1, reads DARVTQTPRHKVTEMGQEVTMRCQPILGHNTVFWYRQTMMQGLELLAYFRNRAPLDDSGMPKDRFSAEMPDATLATLKIQPSEPRDSAVYFCASGSLNTEAFFGQGTRLTVV.

This clone was seen a few times. The chain has TRBV2 and TRBJ1-6; perhaps TRBD1 as D (5 bases). CDR1 and CDR2 (germline): SNHLY, FYNNEI. CDR3 length: 13 amino acids. The V gene lost 6 bases and the J gene lost 7 bases, with 10 bases spanning the gap. CDR3 residues: CASSADRNSPLHF. The CDR3 region has the DNA TGTGCCAGCAGCGCAGACAGAAATTCACCCCTCCACTTT.

CDR3 sequence reads: CASRGGQGYYGYTF. The CDR3 region has the DNA TGTGCCAGCAGGGGAGGACAGGGGTACTATGGCTACACCTTC. The chain links TRBV6-6 to TRBJ1-2; 9 nucleotides match TRBD1. This CDR3 region has 14 residues. From germline, CDR1 is MNHNY and CDR2 SVGAGI (reference sequence). The J segment lost 3 bases and the V segment lost 6 bases, leaving 5 bases of the junction unmatched.

The rearrangement uses TRBV7-9 and TRBJ1-3; no clear D gene. Germline V CDR1 and CDR2: SEHNR, FQNEAQ (reference sequence). This CDR3 has 13 residues. V lost 7 bases and J lost 4, with 11 bases in between. The CDR3 sequence: CASTPGGGNTIYF. CDR3 sequence (DNA): TGTGCCAGCACCCCAGGCGGGGGAAACACCATATATTTT.

This sequence joins TRBV5-4 and TRBJ2-7, with a tentative D call TRBD2 (5 bases). Trimming shortened V by 7 bases and J by 1 base, and 15 bases separated the two germline ends. This CDR3 region has 14 residues. CDR1 and CDR2 (germline): SGHNT, YYREEE (reference sequence). CDR3 amino acids: CASEKRDGSYEQYF. DNA of the CDR3: TGTGCCAGCGAAAAGAGGGATGGGTCCTACGAGCAGTACTTC.

V and J are TRBV7-6 and TRBJ2-5; TRBD2 aligns across 10 bases. Germline V lookup: CDR1 SGHVS, CDR2 FNYEAQ. The V and J ends lost 5 bases and 4 bases, in that order; junction bases with no gene match: 4. The CDR3 contains 14 residues. CDR3 sequence: CASSQRGGPETQYF. DNA of the CDR3: TGTGCCAGCAGCCAGCGGGGGGGCCCAGAGACCCAGTACTTC. Full variable domain (outside the CDR3, taken from reference TRBV7-6 and TRBJ2-5): GAGVSQSPRYKVTKRGQDVALRCDPISGHVSLYWYRQALGQGPEFLTYFNYEAQQDKSGLPNDRFSAERPEGSISTLTIQRTEQRDSAMYRCASSQRGGPETQYFGPGTRLLVL.

The V gene is TRBV29-1, the J gene TRBJ2-7; no reliable D call. The germline V and J ends were trimmed by 2 bases and 4 bases, with 6 bases remaining between them. CDR3 size: 11 residues. Germline assignment: CDR1 SQVTM and CDR2 ANQGSEA. For the CDR3, the DNA is TGCAGCGTTGAATTATATTACGAGCAGTACTTC. It specifies CSVELYYEQYF.

The rearrangement uses TRBV5-1 and TRBJ2-3; 14 bases align to TRBD2. The V gene end was trimmed by 4 bases and the J gene end by 6 bases; junction bases not matched to a gene: 13. The CDR3 runs to 18 residues. Germline V gene lookup returns CDR1 SGHRS and CDR2 YFSETQ. The CDR3 DNA sequence: TGCGCCAGCAGCCTGAGGACTAGCGGGGGGTTATCTTCCGATACGCAGTATTTT. Protein product: CASSLRTSGGLSSDTQYF.

The gene calls are TRBV11-3 and TRBJ2-2; 10 bases match TRBD1. The ends lost 5 bases at V and 4 bases at J; junction bases unmatched: 10. There are 17 residues in the CDR3. The germline CDR1 and CDR2 sequences are SGHNT and YENEEA. The CDR3 bases are TGTGCCAGCAGCCGAAGTCCCGGGACAGGGGCCACCGGGGAGCTGTTTTTT. It codes for CASSRSPGTGATGELFF.

This clone was recorded a few times. The chain has TRBV11-2 and TRBJ1-3, with a tentative D call TRBD1 (6 bases). The CDR3 runs 15 residues. Germline-derived CDR1 and CDR2 are SGHAT and FQNNGV. Deletions cut 3 bases from V and 2 bases from J, with 11 bases between. CDR3 loop: CASSFRAGAGNTIYF. For the CDR3, the DNA is TGTGCCAGCAGCTTCCGGGCAGGGGCTGGAAACACCATATATTTT. Looking up the rest from reference TRBV11-2 and TRBJ1-3 gives the full variable domain: EAGVAQSPRYKIIEKRQSVAFWCNPISGHATLYWYQQILGQGPKLLIQFQNNGVVDDSQLPKDRFSAERLKGVDSTLKIQPAKLEDSAVYLCASSFRAGAGNTIYFGEGSWLTVV.

The chain carries TRBV11-3 and TRBJ2-5; 9 bases fit TRBD2. The CDR3 sequence is 17 residues long. V dropped 1 base and J dropped 2; count of bases not matched to a gene: 8. The germline V gene encodes CDR1 SGHNT and CDR2 YENEEA. Written as DNA, the CDR3 is TGTGCCAGCAGCTTAGGAGCCGTTAGCGGGGGACAAGAGACCCAGTACTTC. Residues: CASSLGAVSGGQETQYF.

The chain carries TRBV5-1 and TRBJ2-7; D might be TRBD2 (6 bases). Trimming stripped 3 bases from V and 0 bases from J, with 13 bases between. The length of the CDR3 is 15 residues. Germline V lookup: CDR1 SGHRS, CDR2 YFSETQ. CDR3 sequence reads: CASSSDSGHSYEQYF. The CDR3 DNA follows: TGCGCCAGCAGCTCGGATAGCGGTCACTCCTACGAGCAGTACTTC.

The CDR3, as DNA: TGTGCCAGCTCACCGCGGGGATACGAGCAGTACTTC. Translated, it gives CASSPRGYEQYF. This chain links TRBV18 with TRBJ2-7; D might be TRBD2 (6 bases). The CDR3 extends over 12 amino acids. V lost 3 bases to trimming and J lost 4 bases, with 7 bases between them. The V gene's germline CDR1 is KGHSH and CDR2 LQKENI.

The chain has TRBV14 and TRBJ2-1; 9 bases line up with TRBD1. The CDR3 has 16 residues. The V segment lost 3 bases and the J segment 6 bases; nucleotides outside the gene matches: 9. Germline CDR1 and CDR2: SGHDN and FVKESK. CDR3 residues: CASSHGQGRGGNEQFF. As DNA, the CDR3 is TGTGCCAGCAGCCACGGACAGGGGAGGGGAGGCAATGAGCAGTTCTTC.

V and J are TRBV7-2 and TRBJ2-7; D ambiguous. Trimming removed 0 bases from V and 1 base from J, with 7 bases in between. The CDR3 is 14 residues long. CDR1 is SGHTA, CDR2 FQGNSA, per germline. The DNA for the CDR3 is TGTGCCAGCAGCTTAGCGGTGGCTTCCTACGAGCAGTACTTC. Its protein product is CASSLAVASYEQYF.

The CDR3 coding sequence is TGCGCCAGCAGCTGGCCCGATACGGCGGGAAGCACAGATACGCAGTATTTT. Its translation is CASSWPDTAGSTDTQYF. The V and J genes are TRBV5-1 and TRBJ2-3; possible D gene TRBD2, 6 bases. V dropped 3 bases and J dropped 0 bases, with 17 bases sitting between them. The CDR3 has 17 residues. CDR1 and CDR2 (germline): SGHRS, YFSETQ.

The chain carries TRBV4-1 and TRBJ2-5, with 11 bases fitting TRBD2. Losses at the gene ends were 3 bases for V and 5 bases for J; bases not matched to a gene: 5. This CDR3 has 15 residues. CDR1 is MGHRA, CDR2 YSYEKL, per germline. The CDR3 DNA reads TGCGCCAGCAGCCAGTTAGCGGGGGGGCTGGAGACCCAGTACTTC. Translation gives CASSQLAGGLETQYF.

The J gene is TRBJ2-3, the V gene TRBV13; tentatively, D is TRBD2 (6 bases). CDR3 size: 15 residues. Germline V lookup: CDR1 PRHDT, CDR2 FYEKMQ (reference sequence). V gave up 5 bases and J gave up 1 base, with 13 bases separating them. The DNA for the CDR3 is TGTGCCAGCAGCCCCAGCGGGCGGGGCACAGATACGCAGTATTTT. Residues: CASSPSGRGTDTQYF.

The rearrangement uses TRBV28 and TRBJ1-1, with unresolved D. Germline loops: CDR1 MDHEN, CDR2 SYDVKM. Trimming removed 7 bases from V and 1 base from J, with 7 bases in between. The CDR3 is made up of 12 amino acids. CDR3 region: CASTSGNTEAFF. As DNA, the CDR3 is TGTGCCAGCACGTCCGGGAACACTGAAGCTTTCTTT.

This clone has just one count. The rearrangement joins TRBV7-2 to TRBJ2-7; 7 nucleotides align to TRBD2. V lost 5 bases and J lost 6; bases outside the gene matches: 7. The CDR3 extends over 13 amino acids. Germline V CDR1 and CDR2: SGHTA, FQGNSA. The CDR3 spells CASSPGGGGEQYF. In DNA, the CDR3 is TGTGCCAGCAGCCCGGGGGGTGGTGGCGAGCAGTACTTC.